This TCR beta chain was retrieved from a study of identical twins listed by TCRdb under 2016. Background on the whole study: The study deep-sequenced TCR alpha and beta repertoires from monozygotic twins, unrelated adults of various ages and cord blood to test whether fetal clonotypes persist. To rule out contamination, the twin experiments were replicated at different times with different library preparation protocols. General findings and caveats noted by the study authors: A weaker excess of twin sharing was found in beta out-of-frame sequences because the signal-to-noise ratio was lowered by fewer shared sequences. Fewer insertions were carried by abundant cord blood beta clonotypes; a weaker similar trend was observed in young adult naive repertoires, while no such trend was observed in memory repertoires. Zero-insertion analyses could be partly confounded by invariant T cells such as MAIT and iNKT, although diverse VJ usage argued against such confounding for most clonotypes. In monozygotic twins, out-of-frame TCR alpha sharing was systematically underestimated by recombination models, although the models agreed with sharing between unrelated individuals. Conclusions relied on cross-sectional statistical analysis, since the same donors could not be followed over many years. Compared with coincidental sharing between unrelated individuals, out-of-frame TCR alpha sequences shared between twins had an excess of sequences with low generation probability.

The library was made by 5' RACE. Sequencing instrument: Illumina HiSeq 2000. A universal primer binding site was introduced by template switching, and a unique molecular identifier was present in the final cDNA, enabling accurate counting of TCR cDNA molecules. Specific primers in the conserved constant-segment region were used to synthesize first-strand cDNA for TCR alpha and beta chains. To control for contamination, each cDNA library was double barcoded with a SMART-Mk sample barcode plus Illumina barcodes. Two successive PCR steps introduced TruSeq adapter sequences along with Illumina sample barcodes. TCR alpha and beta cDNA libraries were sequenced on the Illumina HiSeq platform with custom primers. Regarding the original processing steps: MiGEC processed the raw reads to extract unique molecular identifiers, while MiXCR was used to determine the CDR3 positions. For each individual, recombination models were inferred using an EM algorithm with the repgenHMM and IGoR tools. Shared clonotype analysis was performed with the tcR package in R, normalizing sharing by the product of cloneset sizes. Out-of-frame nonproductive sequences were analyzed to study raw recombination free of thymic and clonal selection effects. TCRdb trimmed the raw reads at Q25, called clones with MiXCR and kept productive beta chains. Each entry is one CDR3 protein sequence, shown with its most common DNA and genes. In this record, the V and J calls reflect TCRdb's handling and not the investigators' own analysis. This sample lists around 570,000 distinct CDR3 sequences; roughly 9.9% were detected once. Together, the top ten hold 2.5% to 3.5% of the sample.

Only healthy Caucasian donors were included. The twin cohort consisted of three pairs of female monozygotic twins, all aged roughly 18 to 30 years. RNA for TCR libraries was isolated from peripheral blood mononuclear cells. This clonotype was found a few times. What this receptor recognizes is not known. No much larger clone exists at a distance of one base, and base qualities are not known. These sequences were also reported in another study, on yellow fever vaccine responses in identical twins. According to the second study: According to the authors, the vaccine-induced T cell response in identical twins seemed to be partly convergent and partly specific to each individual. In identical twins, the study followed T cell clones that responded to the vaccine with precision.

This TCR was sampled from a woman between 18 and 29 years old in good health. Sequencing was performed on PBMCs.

The DNA is as follows: TGCAGTGCTAGACCCCCTCCAAGTCCGTACGAGCAGTACTTC. Translation gives CSARPPPSPYEQYF. The chain links TRBV20-1 with TRBJ2-7; no D segment can be confidently identified. Inclusive of the bounding cysteine and phenylalanine, the CDR3 is 14 residues long. Of the read, only the CDR3 DNA is kept; its 42 bases are in frame from base 1. The germline V gene (reference sequence) provides CDR1 DFQATT and CDR2 SNEGSKA. Relative to germline, V is 2 bases shorter and J is 4 bases shorter, with 15 bases between their ends.